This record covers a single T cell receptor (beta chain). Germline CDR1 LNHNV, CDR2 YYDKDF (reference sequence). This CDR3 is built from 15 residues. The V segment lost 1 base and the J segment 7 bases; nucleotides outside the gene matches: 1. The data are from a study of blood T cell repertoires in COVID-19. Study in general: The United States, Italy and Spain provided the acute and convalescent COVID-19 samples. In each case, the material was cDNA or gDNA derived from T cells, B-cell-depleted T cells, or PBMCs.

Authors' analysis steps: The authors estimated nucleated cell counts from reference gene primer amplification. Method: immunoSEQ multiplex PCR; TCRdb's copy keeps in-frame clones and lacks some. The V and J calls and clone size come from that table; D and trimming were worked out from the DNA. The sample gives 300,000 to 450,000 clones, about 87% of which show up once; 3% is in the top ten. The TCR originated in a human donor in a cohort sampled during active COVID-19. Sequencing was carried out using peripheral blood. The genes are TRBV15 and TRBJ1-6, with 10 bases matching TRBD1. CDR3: CATSRGGQGNSPLHF. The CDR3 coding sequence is TGTGCCACCAGCAGAGGGGGACAGGGGAATTCACCCCTCCACTTT.